This is a list of T cell receptor beta chains from one sample in a study of blood T cell repertoires in COVID-19. Generated by immunoSEQ multiplex PCR, the TCRdb table keeps only in-frame clones and is missing some. This table has around 300,000 clones, roughly 91% appearing once. Sequencing was performed on PBMCs or T cells enriched from blood (not recorded which). Receptors originate from a woman aged 55-70 years who had recovered from COVID-19. Each CDR3 is given without its conserved first and last residue. Fields, in order: V gene, CDR3 protein.

V gene: TRBV11-2; CDR3 protein: AIQGLTYEQY
V gene: TRBV5-1; CDR3 protein: ASSLPGGETQY
V gene: TRBV19; CDR3 protein: ASRDRGQQGYT
V gene: TRBV20-1; CDR3 protein: SASGSGPTGELF
V gene: TRBV6-2/TRBV6-3; CDR3 protein: ASSRSWDIFTDTQY
V gene: TRBV9; CDR3 protein: ASSVQGAAETQY
V gene: TRBV3-1/TRBV3-2; CDR3 protein: ASSPYGGGAGNTEAF
V gene: TRBV28; CDR3 protein: ASSLLPGTGTNTIY
V gene: TRBV7-2; CDR3 protein: ASSSMGGNHYGYT
V gene: TRBV18; CDR3 protein: ASSPRLAGAYNEQF
V gene: TRBV11-2; CDR3 protein: ASSPSGQVVGYEQY